The sequence of this T cell receptor (beta chain) was determined in a study of neoadjuvant anti-PD-1 for oral cavity cancer. Generated by immunoSEQ multiplex PCR, the TCRdb table keeps only in-frame clones and is missing some. Of some 14,000 clones listed, 65% to 70% were seen once; the top ten hold 2% to 2.5%. V was pared by 1 base and J by 8 bases, with 9 bases between. This CDR3 contains 14 residues. Looked up from germline, CDR1 is SNHLY and CDR2 is FYNNEI. The receptor's source is a person aged 40 to 85 with oral cavity squamous cell carcinoma. This material consisted of PBMCs, taken before nivolumab (anti-PD-1) treatment. V and J are TRBV2 and TRBJ1-6; D ambiguous. The CDR3 DNA reads TGTGCCAGCAGTGAAGGGTGGGGTTATTCACCCCTCCACTTT. Protein product: CASSEGWGYSPLHF. The full variable domain, with the rest looked up from reference TRBV2 and TRBJ1-6, is EPEVTQTPSHQVTQMGQEVILRCVPISNHLYFYWYRQILGQKVEFLVSFYNNEISEKSEIFDDQFSVERPDGSNFTLKIRSTKLEDSAMYFCASSEGWGYSPLHFGNGTRLTVT.